One and the same sample provided the 28 T cell receptor beta chains below, sequenced in a study of blood T cells in healthy people across ages. A second PCR, run for roughly 7 to 11 cycles, used a sample-barcoded 5' primer plus a J-beta primer mix. TCRdb reprocessed the 5' RACE reads via MiXCR and lists one record per CDR3 protein. This sample has hundreds of thousands of distinct CDR3 sequences, with about 62% found just once. The sequencing sample was made of blood. Receptors were obtained from a man aged 25-40 years in good health.

Concerning this clonotype itself: At one boundary the junction diverges from the germline segment, which might be a read error. This chain links TRBV5-1 with TRBJ1-3; D gene uncertain. CDR1 is SGHRS and CDR2 is YFSETQ in the germline V gene. This CDR3 has 17 residues. CDR3 bases: TGCGCCAGCAGCTCCGGTGGCAGGCCAGACTCTGGAAACATCATATATTTT. It specifies CASSSGGRPDSGNIIYF.

The count of this clonotype is one. The genes are TRBV7-8 and TRBJ2-2; 7 bases line up with TRBD1. V was pared by 2 bases and J by 4 bases, with 13 bases of the junction left unmatched. The length of the CDR3 is 18 residues. Germline values: CDR1 SGHVS, CDR2 FQNEAQ. This CDR3 is CASSLTLRQGRSTGELFF. The CDR3 coding sequence is TGTGCCAGCAGCTTAACACTCCGACAGGGTAGGAGCACCGGGGAGCTGTTTTTT.

In this sample, this clonotype turned up a few times. The rearrangement joins TRBV20-1 to TRBJ1-2; D perhaps matches TRBD1 (5 bases). The CDR3 spans 13 residues. Trimming took off 7 bases at V and 0 bases at J, with 12 bases between the two ends. The germline CDR1 and CDR2 sequences are DFQATT and SNEGSKA (reference sequence). CDR3 protein: CSVRRGSNYGYTF. In DNA form, the CDR3 reads TGCAGTGTCCGGCGGGGGTCTAACTATGGCTACACCTTC.

The rearrangement links TRBV29-1 to TRBJ2-5, with D perhaps TRBD1 (6 bases). Germline lookup yields CDR1 SQVTM and CDR2 ANQGSEA. The CDR3 extends over 13 amino acids. Trimming removed 8 bases from V and 4 bases from J, with 17 bases in between. Here the CDR3 DNA reads TGCAGCAGCAGCAGGGGTCCGACAGAGACCCAGTACTTC. Translation gives CSSSRGPTETQYF. The entire variable domain, with the rest obtained from reference TRBV29-1 and TRBJ2-5, is as follows: SAVISQKPSRDICQRGTSLTIQCQVDSQVTMMFWYRQQPGQSLTLIATANQGSEATYESGFVIDKFPISRPNLTFSTLTVSNMSPEDSSIYLCSSSRGPTETQYFGPGTRLLVL.

This clonotype was seen once. The rearrangement links TRBV4-3 to TRBJ2-7; TRBD1 agrees at 8 bases. V lost 4 bases, J lost 7 bases, and 12 bases stayed unmatched. Germline CDR1 reads LGHNA; CDR2 reads YSLEER. The CDR3 spans 15 residues. CDR3 residues: CASSRGTGGSNEQYF. The CDR3 DNA reads as TGCGCCAGCAGCCGAGGGACAGGTGGTAGCAATGAGCAGTACTTC.

The chain couples TRBV3-1 to TRBJ1-6, with TRBD1 as a possible D gene (5 bases). Per the germline V gene, CDR1 is LGHDT and CDR2 is YNNKEL (reference sequence). This CDR3 region has 17 residues. The V end lost 0 bases, the J end lost 8 bases, and 17 bases lay between the germline ends. DNA for the CDR3: TGTGCCAGCAGCCAAGATAGGGGTGCCCGGCTTGATTCACCCCTCCACTTT. Amino acid sequence: CASSQDRGARLDSPLHF.

The sample holds one count of this clonotype. The genes are TRBV12-5 and TRBJ1-2; TRBD1 aligns across 9 bases. Looked up from germline, CDR1 is LGHNT and CDR2 is FRNRAP. CDR3 length: 16 amino acids. The trim removed 4 bases at V and 2 bases at J, leaving 8 bases unmatched. The CDR3 nucleotides are TGTGCTAGTGGTTATCAACCGGGACAGGGAAACTATGGCTACACCTTC. Protein: CASGYQPGQGNYGYTF.

This chain's CDR3 is CATSSSRVAWAKNIQYF. The DNA for the CDR3 is TGTGCCACCAGCAGTAGTAGGGTGGCGTGGGCCAAAAACATTCAGTACTTC. The gene calls are TRBV15 and TRBJ2-4; D uncertain. In germline, CDR1 is LNHNV, CDR2 YYDKDF (reference sequence). V was trimmed by 3 bases and J by 1 base, leaving 16 bases between them. The CDR3 is made up of 17 amino acids.

This clonotype was seen more than once but under ten times. The rearrangement links TRBV2 to TRBJ2-5, with 9 positions matching TRBD2. Matching the DNA end better, TRBJ2-7 makes the J call doubtful. CDR3 size: 14 residues. Germline CDR1 reads SNHLY; CDR2 reads FYNNEI. This CDR3 reads CASSTSGWGDEQYF. For the CDR3, the DNA is TGTGCCAGCAGCACTAGCGGGTGGGGGGACGAGCAGTACTTC.

This clonotype was detected only a few times. The chain employs TRBV6-2 or TRBV6-3 and TRBJ2-1; possibly TRBD2 for D (6 bases). CDR3 length: 16 residues. Germline V gives CDR1 MNHEY, CDR2 SVGEGT. V lost 5 bases and J lost 4, with 18 bases in between. CDR3 region: CASSLQTSRQYNEQFF. The CDR3 region has the DNA TGTGCCAGCAGTCTACAAACTAGCAGACAATACAATGAGCAGTTCTTC.

The V and J genes are TRBV20-1 and TRBJ2-1, with D unclear. There are 10 residues in the CDR3. The V end lost 6 bases, the J end lost 5 bases, and 5 bases lay between the germline ends. Germline CDR1 is DFQATT and CDR2 is SNEGSKA (reference sequence). CDR3 sequence reads: CSALDNEQFF. For the CDR3, the DNA is TGCAGTGCCCTAGACAATGAGCAGTTCTTC.

This clonotype was seen a handful of times. This chain links TRBV7-6 with TRBJ2-7, with 11 bases lining up with TRBD2. The germline V gene has CDR1 SGHVS and CDR2 FNYEAQ. The CDR3 has 16 residues. The ends lost 4 bases at V and 4 bases at J; junction bases unmatched: 9. Written as DNA, the CDR3 is TGTGCCAGCAGCTCCAGCACTAGCGGGGGTTTTTACGAGCAGTACTTC. Translated, it gives CASSSSTSGGFYEQYF.

The chain has TRBV7-9 and TRBJ1-2; no firm D call. Germline loops: CDR1 SEHNR, CDR2 FQNEAQ (reference sequence). The CDR3 is made up of 18 amino acids. Trimming took off 5 bases at V and 2 bases at J, with 24 bases between the two ends. This chain's CDR3 is CASSPRASRSRQNYGYTF. In DNA, the CDR3 is TGTGCCAGCAGCCCTAGGGCGTCTAGGTCCCGCCAAAACTATGGCTACACCTTC.

The chain joins TRBV7-6 to TRBJ2-1; no clear D gene. The CDR3 runs to 15 residues. From germline, CDR1 is SGHVS and CDR2 FNYEAQ. V was pared by 5 bases and J by 4 bases, with 15 bases between. CDR3 nucleotide sequence: TGTGCCAGCAGCCCTCCCGCGCTGGGTTACAATGAGCAGTTCTTC. Translating it yields CASSPPALGYNEQFF.

A word on this clonotype: At one end, the junction sequence differs from germline, possibly due to a read error. The CDR3 spells CASSQVPANTDMQYF. The CDR3 coding sequence is TGTGCCAGCAGCCAAGTTCCAGCTAACACAGATATGCAGTATTTT. This chain joins TRBV14 and TRBJ2-3; no definite D call. The length of the CDR3 is 15 residues. Germline assignment: CDR1 SGHDN and CDR2 FVKESK.

V and J are TRBV4-3 and TRBJ2-1; 9 nucleotides match TRBD1. The junction had 10 bases not matched to a gene; V was cut back by 1 base and J by 9 bases. Germline V gene sequence: CDR1 LGHNA, CDR2 YSLEER. The CDR3 covers 16 residues. As DNA, the CDR3 is TGCGCCAGCAGCCAAGGCCCGGGACAGGGTATGACTGAGCAGTTCTTC. Protein sequence: CASSQGPGQGMTEQFF.

The V gene is TRBV20-1, the J gene TRBJ2-3; D gene ambiguous. The V end was cut by 4 bases, the J end by 2 bases, with 16 bases between. The germline gives CDR1 DFQATT, CDR2 SNEGSKA (reference sequence). This CDR3 region has 15 residues. CDR3 coding DNA: TGCAGTGCTACCCCCCGCACGGTGGCCACAGATACGCAGTATTTT. This codes for CSATPRTVATDTQYF.

This clonotype was observed a handful of times. J is TRBJ2-1 and V is TRBV5-6; 11 bases agree with TRBD2. This CDR3 contains 17 residues. V dropped 1 base and J dropped 8; count of bases not matched to a gene: 11. CDR1 and CDR2 from the germline V gene are SGHDT and YYEEEE. In DNA, the CDR3 is TGTGCCAGCAGCTTGTTAACTAGCGGGAGTGTGTCCCATGAGCAGTTCTTC. Protein sequence: CASSLLTSGSVSHEQFF.

V usage is TRBV5-1 and J usage is TRBJ2-3, with TRBD2 matching over 7 bases. V shed 4 bases and J 6 bases; nucleotides not matched to a gene: 5. The CDR3 length is 13 residues. Germline CDR1 SGHRS, CDR2 YFSETQ. CDR3 region: CASSNGLVDTQYF. DNA of the CDR3: TGCGCCAGCAGCAACGGACTAGTGGATACGCAGTATTTT.

The V gene is TRBV20-1, the J gene TRBJ2-1; TRBD1 matches at 8 bases. Germline CDR1 reads DFQATT; CDR2 reads SNEGSKA (reference sequence). The CDR3 extends over 12 amino acids. Germline trimming cut 6 bases from V and 5 bases from J; bases unmatched to any gene: 3. CDR3 in amino acids: CSAPDRDNEQFF. The DNA of the CDR3 is TGCAGTGCCCCGGACAGGGACAATGAGCAGTTCTTC.

This clonotype was seen only a few times. The CDR3 nucleotides are TGTGCCAGCAGCTTGGAAGGGAGGGCCAGGGAGACCCAGTACTTC. It encodes CASSLEGRARETQYF. The chain is built from TRBV5-6 and TRBJ2-5; 7 nucleotides align to TRBD2. The CDR3 sequence is 15 residues long. Looked up from germline, CDR1 is SGHDT and CDR2 is YYEEEE. V dropped 0 bases and J dropped 5; count of bases not matched to a gene: 7.

The rearrangement links TRBV10-3 to TRBJ1-2; 10 nucleotides agree with TRBD1. Germline V CDR1 and CDR2: ENHRY, SYGVKD. With 6 bases clipped from V and 1 base from J, the junction kept 11 bases outside the gene matches. The CDR3 length is 17 residues. DNA for the CDR3: TGTGCCATCAGCGATACACCCGGGACAGGGGTTAACTATGGCTACACCTTC. Translation gives CAISDTPGTGVNYGYTF.

This clonotype was counted between two and nine times. This chain connects TRBV6-6 to TRBJ2-5, with a tentative D call TRBD2 (6 bases). V was pared by 6 bases and J by 5 bases, with 13 bases between. The CDR3 has 13 amino acids. Per the germline V gene, CDR1 is MNHNY and CDR2 is SVGAGI (reference sequence). Here the CDR3 reads CASSREGRETQYF. The CDR3 DNA is TGTGCCAGCAGCAGGGAAGGGAGGGAGACCCAGTACTTC.

The genes are TRBV7-9 and TRBJ2-1; 8 bases align to TRBD2. The CDR3 is 17 amino acids. Germline V gene lookup returns CDR1 SEHNR and CDR2 FQNEAQ (reference sequence). V dropped 1 base and J dropped 7; count of bases not matched to a gene: 12. The CDR3 sequence is CASSLVGGERTLNEQFF. The CDR3 DNA is TGTGCCAGCAGCTTAGTCGGGGGGGAGAGAACATTGAATGAGCAGTTCTTC.

About this clonotype: A single base separates this from a much larger clone, so it may be a read error. The chain recombines TRBV20-1 with TRBJ2-3; the D is unclear. The CDR3 spans 15 residues. CDR1 and CDR2 from the germline V gene are DFQATT and SNEGSKA (reference sequence). Trimming removed 4 bases from V and 2 bases from J, with 16 bases in between. For the CDR3, the DNA is TGCAGTGCTAAGAGGAGTGACCACAACACAGATACGCAGTATTTT. The encoded protein is CSAKRSDHNTDTQYF.

V usage is TRBV6-5 and J usage is TRBJ1-5; D remains unclear. The CDR3 extends over 15 amino acids. Looked up from germline, CDR1 is MNHEY and CDR2 is SVGAGI. The V end was cut by 8 bases, the J end by 0 bases, with 14 bases between. CDR3 sequence (DNA): TGTGCCAGCGGTCCTGGGGTTAATAGCAATCAGCCCCAGCATTTT. Its translation: CASGPGVNSNQPQHF.

V is TRBV3-1 and J is TRBJ1-2; D gene ambiguous. Per germline, CDR1 LGHDT and CDR2 YNNKEL (reference sequence). The CDR3 has 14 residues. V was cut by 0 bases and J by 8 bases, with 13 bases left in between. As DNA, the CDR3 is TGTGCCAGCAGCCAAGATACGTCGGGAATGGGCTACACCTTC. It encodes CASSQDTSGMGYTF.

This clonotype showed up just a few times. The rearrangement links TRBV11-1 to TRBJ2-3; 11 bases fit TRBD2. There are 16 residues in the CDR3. Per the germline V gene, CDR1 is SGHAT and CDR2 is FQDESV (reference sequence). With 6 bases clipped from V and 4 bases from J, the junction kept 9 bases outside the gene matches. CDR3 loop: CASSSLAGGPPDTQYF. CDR3 coding DNA: TGTGCCAGCAGTTCCTTAGCGGGAGGGCCCCCAGATACGCAGTATTTT.